Below, 2 T cell receptor beta chains from the same sample are listed, as sequenced in a study of identical twins. TCRdb passed the 5' RACE reads through MiXCR, listing each CDR3 protein once. The sample has some 590,000 distinct CDR3 sequences; just under 10% are singletons. The same sample was also used in a study of yellow fever vaccine responses in identical twins.

The sequenced material came from PBMCs. Receptors originate from a woman younger than 35 in good health.

A few counts support this clonotype. The chain couples TRBV12-3 or TRBV12-4 to TRBJ2-5; D may be TRBD1 (5 bases). V dropped 5 bases and J dropped 2 bases, with 12 bases sitting between them. This CDR3 spans 14 amino acids. CDR3 amino acids: CASSPRQPQETQYF. DNA of the CDR3: TGTGCCAGCAGTCCCCGACAGCCTCAAGAGACCCAGTACTTC.

This clonotype came up once. The V gene is TRBV20-1, the J gene TRBJ2-1; the match to TRBD1 covers 10 bases. J gave up 8 bases and V 6 bases, and 4 bases lay outside the gene matches. The CDR3 spans 12 residues. Per germline, CDR1 DFQATT and CDR2 SNEGSKA (reference sequence). CDR3 sequence reads: CSADRGQDEQFF. CDR3 in DNA: TGCAGTGCCGACAGGGGGCAAGATGAGCAGTTCTTC.